One and the same sample provided the 23 T cell receptor beta chains below, sequenced in a study of blood T cells in healthy people across ages. Next came a second PCR, run for roughly 7 to 12 cycles, which used a sample-barcoded 5' primer along with a J-beta primer mix. MiXCR, applied by TCRdb to the 5' RACE reads, yields one record per CDR3 protein. Counted here are about 720,000 distinct CDR3 sequences, roughly 25% occurring once; the ten biggest clones make up 3.7%. This same sample was also taken into another study, of T cells of mothers and their children.

The material sequenced was blood. The receptors were sampled from a boy younger than 18 in good health.

This clonotype was observed a few times. The CDR3 DNA sequence: TGCGCCAGCAGCCAAGGATTCGAATCACCCCTCCACTTT. Translated: CASSQGFESPLHF. The V gene is TRBV4-3, the J gene TRBJ1-6; D unresolved. Trimming shortened V by 1 base and J by 10 bases, and 8 bases separated the two germline ends. Looked up from germline, CDR1 is LGHNA and CDR2 is YSLEER. CDR3 length: 13 residues.

This rearrangement joins TRBV7-9 to TRBJ2-5; weak D call: TRBD2 (6 bases). The J call may be in error: the DNA end matches TRBJ2-1 better. Germline assignment: CDR1 SEHNR and CDR2 FQNEAQ (reference sequence). There are 15 residues in the CDR3. CDR3 bases: TGTGCCAGCAGCTTAGGCGACTATGGGGGGAATGAGCAGTTCTTC. Translation gives CASSLGDYGGNEQFF.

There are a few counts of this clonotype. The chain couples TRBV7-2 to TRBJ2-3; 9 positions match TRBD1. The CDR3 is 11 amino acids. J lost 15 bases, V lost 0 bases, and 1 base had no gene match. Germline V CDR1 and CDR2: SGHTA, FQGNSA. CDR3 nucleotide sequence: TGTGCCAGCAGCTTAGCGGGACAGGGATATTTT. This gives the protein CASSLAGQGYF.

This clonotype turned up a few times. This chain joins TRBV7-3 and TRBJ2-1; 10 bases map to TRBD1. Germline values: CDR1 SGHTA, CDR2 FQGTGA. V shed 5 bases and J 7 bases; nucleotides not matched to a gene: 8. The CDR3 is made up of 15 amino acids. In nucleotides, the CDR3 is TGTGCCAGCAGCCCAACCGGGACAGGGGTTAATGAGCAGTTCTTC. Translation: CASSPTGTGVNEQFF.

J is TRBJ2-7 and V is TRBV12-3 or TRBV12-4; the D is unclear. The V gene lost 3 bases and the J gene lost 6 bases, with 6 bases spanning the gap. The length of the CDR3 is 11 residues. CDR3 in amino acids: CASSFRSEQYF. In DNA form, the CDR3 reads TGTGCCAGCAGTTTCAGGTCCGAGCAGTACTTC.

V usage is TRBV20-1 and J usage is TRBJ2-3, with a possible D match to TRBD2 (6 bases). CDR1 and CDR2 from the germline V gene are DFQATT and SNEGSKA (reference sequence). The CDR3 length is 13 residues. V was trimmed by 0 bases and J by 7 bases, leaving 11 bases between them. The CDR3 sequence is CSAREGGAYTQYF. The CDR3, as DNA: TGCAGTGCTAGAGAAGGAGGGGCCTATACGCAGTATTTT.

This sequence joins TRBV12-3 or TRBV12-4 and TRBJ1-2; 9 bases are shared with TRBD1. This CDR3 is built from 13 residues. The V and J ends lost 6 bases and 8 bases, in that order; junction bases with no gene match: 7. The CDR3 coding sequence is TGTGCCAGCAGCAGGGGACAGGGTCAAGGCTACACCTTC. It specifies CASSRGQGQGYTF.

The gene calls are TRBV20-1 and TRBJ2-1, with D possibly matching TRBD1 (6 bases). The CDR3 is 13 amino acids. The ends were cut back, 3 bases at V and 4 bases at J, with 10 bases in the middle. Germline-derived CDR1 and CDR2 are DFQATT and SNEGSKA (reference sequence). As DNA, the CDR3 is TGCAGTGCTAGGGACAGAGGATACAATGAGCAGTTCTTC. The encoded protein is CSARDRGYNEQFF.

Concerning this clonotype: A read error may account for a junction end that differs from germline. V usage is TRBV29-1 and J usage is TRBJ2-5; TRBD1 agrees at 9 bases. This CDR3 has 14 amino acids. Per the germline V gene, CDR1 is SQVTM and CDR2 is ANQGSEA. CDR3 sequence (DNA): TGCAGCGTGGGGGGACAGGGTCGGTCAGAGGCCCAGTACTTC. It translates to CSVGGQGRSEAQYF.

The chain couples TRBV20-1 to TRBJ2-3; 9 bases line up with TRBD2. With V trimmed by 2 bases and J by 5 bases, 11 bases remained unmatched. This CDR3 is built from 16 residues. CDR1 and CDR2 (germline): DFQATT, SNEGSKA (reference sequence). CDR3 coding DNA: TGCAGTGCTAGACGATACGGCGGGAGGGCCAAAGATACGCAGTATTTT. It is translated as CSARRYGGRAKDTQYF.

The rearrangement uses TRBV10-3 and TRBJ2-1; a possible D gene is TRBD1 (7 bases). V lost 7 bases and J 2 bases, leaving 18 bases between the germline ends. CDR1 is ENHRY, CDR2 SYGVKD, per germline. The CDR3 loop spans 16 amino acids. For the CDR3, the DNA is TGTGCCATCAACCTTAGGAGGGGGCAACCCTACAATGAGCAGTTCTTC. Protein: CAINLRRGQPYNEQFF.

This clonotype has a handful of counts. The J gene is TRBJ1-1, the V gene TRBV9; D possibly corresponds to TRBD1 (5 bases). Trimming pared 2 bases from V and 1 base from J, leaving 9 bases between. CDR1 and CDR2 (germline): SGDLS, YYNGEE. The CDR3 consists of 14 residues. The CDR3 spells CASSVRDGNTEAFF. The DNA of the CDR3 is TGTGCCAGCAGCGTTCGGGACGGGAACACTGAAGCTTTCTTT.

V usage is TRBV20-1 and J usage is TRBJ1-4; possibly TRBD1 for D (5 bases). Trimming pared 3 bases from V and 8 bases from J, leaving 19 bases between. This CDR3 region has 15 residues. CDR1 is DFQATT, CDR2 SNEGSKA, per germline (reference sequence). CDR3 coding DNA: TGCAGTGCTAGGCCTTCGGGACTCAGGCTGGAAAAACTGTTTTTT. Translating gives CSARPSGLRLEKLFF.

This clonotype was seen repeatedly, ten times or more. The chain joins TRBV10-3 to TRBJ2-5, with 7 bases matching TRBD1. V lost 10 bases to trimming and J lost 0 bases; unmatched junction nucleotides: 5. Germline V gene sequence: CDR1 ENHRY, CDR2 SYGVKD. The CDR3 has 13 amino acids. CDR3: CATGTDNQETQYF. For the CDR3, the DNA is TGTGCCACCGGGACAGATAACCAAGAGACCCAGTACTTC.

In regard to this clonotype: One end of the junction does not line up with germline, which may come from a read error. V usage is TRBV27 and J usage is TRBJ2-5; 7 nucleotides agree with TRBD2. This CDR3 spans 13 amino acids. Germline V gives CDR1 MNHEY, CDR2 SMNVEV (reference sequence). This chain's CDR3 is CASSHTSVETQYF. CDR3 coding DNA: TGCGCCAGCAGTCATACTAGCGTCGAGACCCAGTACTTC.

The gene calls are TRBV13 and TRBJ2-3, with no clear D. The germline V gene encodes CDR1 PRHDT and CDR2 FYEKMQ (reference sequence). This CDR3 comprises 16 residues. The V end was cut by 5 bases, the J end by 8 bases, with 23 bases between. The CDR3 region has the DNA TGTGCCAGCAGCCCCGTCGAATCCCCCGGTATTAGTACGCAGTATTTT. Translation: CASSPVESPGISTQYF. Complete variable domain (other parts from reference TRBV13 and TRBJ2-3): AAGVIQSPRHLIKEKRETATLKCYPIPRHDTVYWYQQGPGQDPQFLISFYEKMQSDKGSIPDRFSAQQFSDYHSELNMSSLELGDSALYFCASSPVESPGISTQYFGPGTRLTVL.

V is TRBV20-1 and J is TRBJ1-4; no reliable D call. Germline V gene lookup returns CDR1 DFQATT and CDR2 SNEGSKA (reference sequence). With 5 bases removed from V and 0 bases from J, the gap between germline ends came to 16 bases. CDR3 length equals 16 residues. The CDR3 DNA reads as TGCAGTGCTCAAACATCAAAAAGTACAACTAATGAAAAACTGTTTTTT. This gives the protein CSAQTSKSTTNEKLFF.

The rearrangement links TRBV20-1 to TRBJ2-7; D possibly corresponds to TRBD1 (5 bases). V gave up 3 bases and J gave up 2 bases, with 11 bases separating them. This CDR3 has 13 residues. Germline V gene sequence: CDR1 DFQATT, CDR2 SNEGSKA (reference sequence). For the CDR3, the DNA is TGCAGTGCTAGGGGGCAGGACGCCTACGAGCAGTACTTC. Translating it yields CSARGQDAYEQYF.

This clonotype was seen only a few times. This chain links TRBV20-1 with TRBJ1-2, with TRBD1 matching 8 bases. The CDR3 is made up of 13 amino acids. From germline, CDR1 is DFQATT and CDR2 SNEGSKA (reference sequence). The V gene end was trimmed by 2 bases and the J gene end by 2 bases; junction bases not matched to a gene: 1. The CDR3 here is CSARQGANYGYTF. CDR3 DNA: TGCAGTGCTAGACAGGGGGCCAACTATGGCTACACCTTC.

The chain couples TRBV7-2 to TRBJ2-1; no clear D gene. Germline CDR1 is SGHTA and CDR2 is FQGNSA. V dropped 5 bases and J dropped 2 bases, with 13 bases sitting between them. The CDR3 has 15 residues. The DNA of the CDR3 is TGTGCCAGCAGCAGATCCGGGCCCCCCTACAATGAGCAGTTCTTC. This translates into CASSRSGPPYNEQFF. Full variable domain (remainder filled in from reference TRBV7-2 and TRBJ2-1): GAGVSQSPSNKVTEKGKDVELRCDPISGHTALYWYRQSLGQGLEFLIYFQGNSAPDKSGLPSDRFSAERTGGSVSTLTIQRTQQEDSAVYLCASSRSGPPYNEQFFGPGTRLTVL.

V usage is TRBV28 and J usage is TRBJ2-5, with TRBD1 identical over 7 bases. Germline CDR1 and CDR2: MDHEN and SYDVKM. The V segment lost 2 bases and the J segment 2 bases; nucleotides outside the gene matches: 8. This CDR3 contains 16 residues. DNA for the CDR3: TGTGCCAGCAGTTTACACTTTGGGACAGAACAAGAGACCCAGTACTTC. Its translation is CASSLHFGTEQETQYF.

This rearrangement joins TRBV7-7 to TRBJ2-5; possible D gene TRBD1, 5 bases. Per the germline V gene, CDR1 is SSHAT and CDR2 is FNYEAQ (reference sequence). The CDR3 has 14 amino acids. CDR3 region: CASSRAGPVETQYF. CDR3 nucleotide sequence: TGTGCTAGCTCTAGGGCAGGGCCGGTTGAGACCCAGTACTTC. Complete variable domain (other parts from reference TRBV7-7 and TRBJ2-5): GAGVSQSPRYKVTKRGQDVTLRCDPISSHATLYWYQQALGQGPEFLTYFNYEAQPDKSGLPSDRFSAERPEGSISTLTIQRTEQRDSAMYRCASSRAGPVETQYFGPGTRLLVL.

This chain joins TRBV4-3 and TRBJ2-5; possibly TRBD1 for D (5 bases). This CDR3 spans 15 amino acids. CDR1 is LGHNA, CDR2 YSLEER, per germline. Trimming removed 0 bases at V and 3 bases at J, with 11 bases between. The DNA of the CDR3 is TGCGCCAGCAGCCAAGACATACAGGACGAAGAGACCCAGTACTTC. This encodes CASSQDIQDEETQYF.